This TCR beta chain was captured by sequencing in a study of T cells expressing NK-cell markers. Whole-study results and caveats: Five or six donors showed dominant NKG2C+ clonotypes comprising about 1.0-7.5% of their CD8+ T cells.

The CDR3 spans 14 residues. TCRdb reanalyzed the 5' RACE reads and collapses them to one entry per CDR3 protein, without DNA. The listing contains 500,000 to 700,000 distinct CDR3 sequences. Comments on this clonotype: Antigen: not known.

The chain carries TRBV12-3 or TRBV12-4 and TRBJ1-1. The sequenced sample consisted of blood T cells: a sorted CD56 or NKG2C T cell subset, CD4+ or CD8+ T cells, or bulk PBMC T cells (not recorded which). The TCR sequence derives from a man between 18 and 35 years old in good health. The CDR3 is CASRTLTSVTEAFF.